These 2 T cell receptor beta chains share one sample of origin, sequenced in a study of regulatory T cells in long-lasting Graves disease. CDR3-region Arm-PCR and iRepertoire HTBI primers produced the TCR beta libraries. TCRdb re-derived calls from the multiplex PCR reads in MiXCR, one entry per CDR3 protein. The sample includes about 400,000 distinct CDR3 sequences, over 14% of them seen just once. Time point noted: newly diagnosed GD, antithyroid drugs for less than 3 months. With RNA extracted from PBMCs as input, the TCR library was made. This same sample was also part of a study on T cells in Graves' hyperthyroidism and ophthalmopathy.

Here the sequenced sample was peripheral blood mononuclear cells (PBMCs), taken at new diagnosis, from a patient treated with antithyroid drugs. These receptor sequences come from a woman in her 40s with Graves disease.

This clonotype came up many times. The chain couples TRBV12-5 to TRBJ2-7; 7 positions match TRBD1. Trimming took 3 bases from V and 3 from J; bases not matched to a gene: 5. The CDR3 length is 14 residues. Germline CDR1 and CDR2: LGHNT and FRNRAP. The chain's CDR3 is CASGLGQAIYEQYF. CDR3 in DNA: TGTGCTAGTGGTTTAGGACAGGCCATCTACGAGCAGTACTTC.

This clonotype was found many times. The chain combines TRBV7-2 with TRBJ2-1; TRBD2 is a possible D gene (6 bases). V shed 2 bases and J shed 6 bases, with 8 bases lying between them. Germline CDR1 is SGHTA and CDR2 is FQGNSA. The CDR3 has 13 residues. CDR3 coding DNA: TGTGCCAGCAGCTTACCCGGGAGCAATGAGCAGTTCTTC. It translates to CASSLPGSNEQFF.